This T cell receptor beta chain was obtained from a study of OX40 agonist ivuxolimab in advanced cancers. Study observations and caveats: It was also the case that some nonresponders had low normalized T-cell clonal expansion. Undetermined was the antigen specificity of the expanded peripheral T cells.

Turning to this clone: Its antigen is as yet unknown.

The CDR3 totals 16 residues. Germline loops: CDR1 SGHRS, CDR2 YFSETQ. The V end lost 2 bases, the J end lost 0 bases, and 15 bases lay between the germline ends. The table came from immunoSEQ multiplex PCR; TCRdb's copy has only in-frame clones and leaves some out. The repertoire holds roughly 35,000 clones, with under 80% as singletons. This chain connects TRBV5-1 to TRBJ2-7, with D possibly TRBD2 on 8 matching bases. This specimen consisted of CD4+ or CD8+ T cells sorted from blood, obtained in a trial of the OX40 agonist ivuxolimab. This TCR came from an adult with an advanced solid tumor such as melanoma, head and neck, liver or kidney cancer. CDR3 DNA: TGCGCCAGCAGCTTATCGGGAGGGGGCTACTCCTACGAGCAGTACTTC. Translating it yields CASSLSGGGYSYEQYF.